These 8 T cell receptor beta chains were sequenced from one sample in a study of blood T cell repertoires in COVID-19. Produced via immunoSEQ multiplex PCR; TCRdb's table is partial and in-frame only. The data contain roughly 300,000 clones, 85% of them singletons. The specimen was peripheral blood. Receptors originate from a human donor in a cohort sampled during active COVID-19.

This chain connects TRBV5-1 to TRBJ2-3, with a possible D match to TRBD2 (5 bases). The CDR3 length is 14 residues. Per the germline V gene, CDR1 is SGHRS and CDR2 is YFSETQ. Trimming stripped 4 bases from V and 4 bases from J, with 13 bases between. The CDR3, as DNA: TGCGCCAGCAGCCTCCCAGAGCGGCCAGATACGCAGTATTTT. It is translated as CASSLPERPDTQYF.

The chain carries TRBV29-1 and TRBJ2-1, with TRBD2 matching 15 bases. The CDR3 totals 15 residues. V was pared by 4 bases and J by 8 bases, with 6 bases of the junction left unmatched. The germline gives CDR1 SQVTM, CDR2 ANQGSEA. In nucleotides, the CDR3 is TGCAGCGTTGCGGGACTAGCGGGGGGCCTCTATGAGCAGTTCTTC. This gives the protein CSVAGLAGGLYEQFF.

J is TRBJ2-3 and V is TRBV21-1; TRBD1 is the table's D call and was not checked against the DNA. TRBV21-1 is assigned pseudogene status. The CDR3 extends over 14 amino acids. The CDR3 DNA sequence: TGTGCCAGCATAGGGGGTTTCCCTACAGATACGCAGTATTTT. Amino acid sequence: CASIGGFPTDTQYF.

A remark on this clone: Other DNA sequences in the sample encode the same CDR3. The gene calls are TRBV30 and TRBJ1-1; no clear D gene. The germline CDR1 and CDR2 sequences are GTSNPN and SVGIG (reference sequence). The V and J ends lost 0 bases and 7 bases respectively, with 6 bases between them. CDR3 length equals 11 residues. The CDR3: CAWSVRGEAFF. The CDR3 nucleotides are TGTGCCTGGAGTGTACGGGGTGAAGCTTTCTTT. The full variable domain, with the rest looked up from reference TRBV30 and TRBJ1-1, is SQTIHQWPATLVQPVGSPLSLECTVEGTSNPNLYWYRQAAGRGLQLLFYSVGIGQISSEVPQNLSASRPQDRQFILSSKKLLLSDSGFYLCAWSVRGEAFFGQGTRLTVV.

The chain links TRBV5-1 to TRBJ1-1; no definite D call. Germline V gives CDR1 SGHRS, CDR2 YFSETQ. V gave up 4 bases and J gave up 6 bases, with 10 bases separating them. This CDR3 spans 12 amino acids. CDR3 nucleotides: TGCGCCAGCAGCCTACCCCCCTCTGAAGCTTTCTTT. This encodes CASSLPPSEAFF.

The CDR3 reads CASTRAGELFF. DNA of the CDR3: TGTGCCAGCACCCGCGCCGGGGAGCTGTTTTTT. The chain recombines TRBV12-3 or TRBV12-4 with TRBJ2-2; D remains ambiguous. Trimming stripped 7 bases from V and 6 bases from J, with 6 bases between. The CDR3 consists of 11 residues.

The gene calls are TRBV5-1 and TRBJ2-7, with D maybe TRBD2 (5 bases). This CDR3 contains 15 residues. V was trimmed by 7 bases and J by 2 bases, leaving 19 bases between them. CDR1 and CDR2 from the germline V gene are SGHRS and YFSETQ. CDR3 bases: TGCGCCAGCTCCGAGACGGCGGCAGCGGCCTACGAGCAGTACTTC. This encodes CASSETAAAAYEQYF.

The V call is TRBV24-1, the J call TRBJ1-5, with 8 bases that match TRBD1. V trimming: 4 bases; J trimming: 6 bases; junction bases outside the gene matches: 4. CDR3 size: 14 residues. Per germline, CDR1 KGHDR and CDR2 SFDVKD. CDR3 sequence (DNA): TGTGCCACCAGTGACGACAGGGGAAGTCAGCCCCAGCATTTT. It yields the protein CATSDDRGSQPQHF.